This TCR beta chain came from a study of blood T cell repertoires in COVID-19. Generated by immunoSEQ multiplex PCR, the TCRdb table keeps only in-frame clones and is missing some. Of 200,000 to 250,000 clones detected, around 80% appear once; the ten largest clones hold roughly 4%. Trimming took 2 bases from V and 0 from J, leaving 7 bases between them. Germline CDR1 reads MNHEY; CDR2 reads SMNVEV (reference sequence). The CDR3 runs to 14 residues. Sequenced material: peripheral blood. The sequence derives from a woman aged 40 to 49 with active or convalescent COVID-19. V usage is TRBV27 and J usage is TRBJ1-2; D unclear. CDR3 in DNA: TGTGCCAGCAGTTTAAAGGGAGCTAACTATGGCTACACCTTC. This gives the protein CASSLKGANYGYTF.